Shown below are 20 T cell receptor beta chains from a single sample sequenced in a study of blood T cells in healthy people across ages. Alongside a J-beta primer mix, a sample-barcoded 5' primer served in a second PCR lasting about 7 to 12 cycles. TCRdb re-derived calls from the 5' RACE reads in MiXCR, one entry per CDR3 protein. The sample lists about 400,000 distinct CDR3 sequences, 45% to 65% occurring once. The sequencing sample was made of blood. These receptors were obtained from a man aged 60-69 years in good health.

The chain carries TRBV20-1 and TRBJ2-7; D perhaps matches TRBD2 (5 bases). With 3 bases removed from V and 1 base from J, the gap between germline ends came to 19 bases. This CDR3 has 16 amino acids. Germline V lookup: CDR1 DFQATT, CDR2 SNEGSKA (reference sequence). CDR3 sequence (DNA): TGCAGTGCTAGGCCGGAGGCGCGCATTCTTTCCTACGAGCAGTACTTC. Its protein is CSARPEARILSYEQYF.

The rearrangement joins TRBV7-2 to TRBJ2-1; TRBD2 is a possible D gene (6 bases). This CDR3 contains 14 residues. The V gene lost 7 bases and the J gene lost 3 bases, with 13 bases spanning the gap. The V gene's germline CDR1 is SGHTA and CDR2 FQGNSA. The CDR3 loop is CASNPSGLYNEQFF. Written as DNA, the CDR3 is TGTGCCAGCAACCCCTCGGGACTCTACAATGAGCAGTTCTTC.

The CDR3 spells CASSEARTSGYTQYF. As DNA, the CDR3 is TGTGCCAGCAGTGAAGCGCGGACTAGCGGCTATACGCAGTATTTT. The chain links TRBV2 to TRBJ2-3; 10 bases are shared with TRBD2. Germline CDR1 reads SNHLY; CDR2 reads FYNNEI. CDR3 length equals 15 residues. V lost 0 bases and J lost 7; bases outside the gene matches: 4.

The rearrangement links TRBV20-1 to TRBJ2-1, with D perhaps TRBD1 or TRBD2 (5 bases each). The CDR3 is 13 amino acids. Germline loops: CDR1 DFQATT, CDR2 SNEGSKA (reference sequence). CDR3: CSAWGSGNNEQFF. The CDR3 DNA reads TGCAGCGCCTGGGGGAGCGGCAACAATGAGCAGTTCTTC.

This clonotype has only one observation. Likely a read error: the CDR3 ends without its conserved phenylalanine or tryptophan. This chain connects TRBV20-1 to TRBJ2-7; 7 bases map to TRBD2. This CDR3 comprises 15 residues. The trim removed 6 bases at V and 0 bases at J, leaving 11 bases unmatched. CDR1 DFQATT and CDR2 SNEGSKA come from the germline V gene (reference sequence). The CDR3 region has the DNA TGCAGTGCGATTCGCACTGGCGGGAGCTCCTACGAGCAGTACTTG. Its protein product is CSAIRTGGSSYEQYL.

The sample holds a few counts of this clonotype. The chain uses TRBV27 and TRBJ2-4; no clear D. Germline CDR1 is MNHEY and CDR2 is SMNVEV (reference sequence). The V end was cut by 7 bases, the J end by 3 bases, with 7 bases between. The CDR3 is made up of 12 amino acids. The CDR3 coding sequence is TGTGCCAGCACGGGCGACAAAAACATTCAGTACTTC. Protein sequence: CASTGDKNIQYF.

Comment on this clonotype: A read error is possible here, since a much larger clone lies one base away. The chain has TRBV7-9 and TRBJ2-3; 13 positions agree with TRBD2. The germline gives CDR1 SEHNR, CDR2 FQNEAQ (reference sequence). The CDR3 spans 14 residues. V shed 5 bases, J shed 7 bases, and the junction held 3 bases outside the gene matches. The CDR3, as DNA: TGTGCCAGCAGCCTGACTAGCGGGGGGAATACGCAGTATTTT. It specifies CASSLTSGGNTQYF. The whole variable domain, remainder taken from reference TRBV7-9 and TRBJ2-3, is DTGVSQNPRHKITKRGQNVTFRCDPISEHNRLYWYRQTLGQGPEFLTYFQNEAQLEKSRLLSDRFSAERPKGSFSTLEIQRTEQGDSAMYLCASSLTSGGNTQYFGPGTRLTVL.

The chain is built from TRBV20-1 and TRBJ2-3, with D perhaps TRBD2 (7 bases). The CDR3 runs to 15 residues. The germline CDR1 and CDR2 sequences are DFQATT and SNEGSKA (reference sequence). Trimming shortened V by 6 bases and J by 5 bases, and 21 bases separated the two germline ends. In DNA, the CDR3 is TGCAGTGCCCCTACCGGAGGGGGGGCGGGAGATACGCAGTATTTT. As protein: CSAPTGGGAGDTQYF.

The sample holds many counts of this clonotype. CDR3 in DNA: TGCAGTGCTTGGCCCGGACAGGCGAATGGCTACACCTTC. Translating gives CSAWPGQANGYTF. The rearrangement uses TRBV20-1 and TRBJ1-2; TRBD1 aligns across 7 bases. Germline trimming cut 5 bases from V and 6 bases from J; bases unmatched to any gene: 9. The CDR3 is 13 amino acids. Per the germline V gene, CDR1 is DFQATT and CDR2 is SNEGSKA (reference sequence).

The chain combines TRBV11-2 with TRBJ2-7, with D possibly TRBD1 on 5 matching bases. Gene TRBJ2-5 matches the end of the DNA better, so the J call may be wrong. The germline gives CDR1 SGHAT, CDR2 FQNNGV. CDR3 size: 15 residues. The CDR3 DNA reads as TGTGCCAGCAGCCCCACTGGGGCTAGTGGGGAGACCCAGTACTTC. Amino acid sequence: CASSPTGASGETQYF.

The chain couples TRBV13 to TRBJ2-5; TRBD2 matches at 12 bases. The end of the DNA aligns better with TRBJ2-7, so the J call may be wrong. There are 15 residues in the CDR3. The germline gives CDR1 PRHDT, CDR2 FYEKMQ (reference sequence). Here the CDR3 reads CASSPPGLAGLEQYF. CDR3 bases: TGTGCCAGCAGCCCTCCGGGACTAGCGGGCCTCGAGCAGTACTTC.

Points on this clonotype: It may be a read error: a sequence one base away is much more abundant. This chain uses TRBV7-9 with TRBJ1-2; the match to TRBD1 covers 7 bases. Germline V CDR1 and CDR2: SEHNR, FQNEAQ (reference sequence). The CDR3 has 12 residues. Trimming cost V 7 bases and J 8 bases; bases outside gene matches: 7. The CDR3 here is CASNPTGDGYTF. CDR3 in DNA: TGTGCCAGCAACCCCACAGGGGACGGCTACACCTTC.

The DNA of the CDR3 is TGCAGCGTTGGGCAGGCGCCGGTCTCCTACAATGAGCAGTTCTTC. Protein product: CSVGQAPVSYNEQFF. The rearrangement uses TRBV29-1 and TRBJ2-1, with D uncertain. V was cut by 4 bases and J by 0 bases, with 13 bases left in between. Per germline, CDR1 SQVTM and CDR2 ANQGSEA. This CDR3 spans 15 amino acids.

The chain uses TRBV7-2 and TRBJ1-2; D is unresolved. The V and J ends lost 1 base and 4 bases respectively, with 10 bases between them. The CDR3 loop spans 14 amino acids. Germline CDR1 reads SGHTA; CDR2 reads FQGNSA. CDR3 loop: CASSLGWGGYGYTF. CDR3 nucleotides: TGTGCCAGCAGCTTAGGATGGGGAGGCTATGGCTACACCTTC. The full variable domain, in which reference TRBV7-2 and TRBJ1-2 provide the parts outside the CDR3, is GAGVSQSPSNKVTEKGKDVELRCDPISGHTALYWYRQSLGQGLEFLIYFQGNSAPDKSGLPSDRFSAERTGGSVSTLTIQRTQQEDSAVYLCASSLGWGGYGYTFGSGTRLTVV.

About this clonotype itself: A much larger clone differs by one base, so this may be a read error. The chain has TRBV27 and TRBJ1-1; 9 bases are a match to TRBD1. Germline values: CDR1 MNHEY, CDR2 SMNVEV (reference sequence). The CDR3 covers 15 residues. CDR3 nucleotide sequence: TGTGCCAGCAGTCCGAGGACAGGGGCGAGTACTGAAGCTTCCTTT. As protein: CASSPRTGASTEASF.

CDR3 protein: CASSKDTASGRDLAKNIQYF. The CDR3 nucleotides are TGTGCCAGCAGCAAAGATACGGCTAGCGGGAGGGATCTAGCCAAAAACATTCAGTACTTC. The J gene is TRBJ2-4, the V gene TRBV21-1; the table assigns TRBD2, which was not confirmed against the DNA. TRBV21-1 is recorded as a pseudogene. The CDR3 extends over 20 amino acids.

This clonotype occurred a few times. The chain combines TRBV6-1 with TRBJ1-5; D gene uncertain. Germline CDR1 reads MNHNS; CDR2 reads SASEGT. The CDR3 is 16 amino acids. The ends were cut back, 7 bases at V and 0 bases at J, with 16 bases in the middle. The CDR3 region is CASIGRRGDSNQPQHF. DNA for the CDR3: TGTGCCAGCATTGGGCGCCGCGGGGATAGCAATCAGCCCCAGCATTTT.

With respect to this clonotype: Given a much more abundant clone one base away, this may be a read error. The CDR3, as DNA: TGTGCCAGCAGTGCACAGGGGGCGCGGTACGAGCAGTACTTC. It specifies CASSAQGARYEQYF. This rearrangement joins TRBV6-6 to TRBJ2-7; 9 nucleotides match TRBD1. From germline, CDR1 is MNHNY and CDR2 SVGAGI (reference sequence). V lost 5 bases to trimming and J lost 4 bases; unmatched junction nucleotides: 6. The CDR3 is 14 residues long.

This clonotype was counted only a few times. The chain links TRBV3-1 to TRBJ1-2; the match to TRBD1 covers 7 bases. The germline V gene encodes CDR1 LGHDT and CDR2 YNNKEL (reference sequence). Germline trimming cut 4 bases from V and 1 base from J; bases unmatched to any gene: 3. This CDR3 has 14 amino acids. In DNA, the CDR3 is TGTGCCAGCAGCCTACAGGGGAATAACTATGGCTACACCTTC. It codes for CASSLQGNNYGYTF.

The CDR3 region is CASSRQGYQETQYF. The CDR3 DNA is TGTGCCAGCAGTCGACAGGGGTACCAAGAGACCCAGTACTTC. The chain uses TRBV12-3 or TRBV12-4 and TRBJ2-5; 8 bases align to TRBD1. J was trimmed by 0 bases and V by 5 bases; bases with no gene match: 2. The CDR3 totals 14 residues.